The 6 T cell receptor beta chains presented below share a single source sample, sequenced in a study of CD4 T cells in relation to SARS-CoV-2 and coronaviruses. Sequencing used immunoSEQ multiplex PCR; TCRdb keeps in-frame clones, though not all of them. The sample has more than 55,000 clones; 86% are singletons. CD4+ T cells from unexposed donors were obtained before the COVID-19 pandemic (2011-2018). The material sequenced was memory CD4+ T cells from PBMCs. The source of these receptors is a human donor in good health.

The chain has TRBV7-3 and TRBJ2-1; possibly TRBD2 for D (6 bases). The V and J ends lost 5 bases and 6 bases respectively, with 17 bases between them. The CDR3 loop spans 15 amino acids. The V gene's germline CDR1 is SGHTA and CDR2 FQGTGA. The DNA for the CDR3 is TGTGCCAGCAGCCTACAGAGTAGCGGCCCCAATGAGCAGTTCTTC. This gives the protein CASSLQSSGPNEQFF.

The chain uses TRBV30 and TRBJ2-1; tentatively, D is TRBD1 (6 bases). The CDR3 sequence is 15 residues long. Trimming removed 5 bases from V and 1 base from J, with 15 bases in between. CDR1 is GTSNPN, CDR2 SVGIG, per germline (reference sequence). CDR3 loop: CAWPWDNPSYNEQFF. CDR3 DNA: TGTGCCTGGCCTTGGGACAACCCTTCCTACAATGAGCAGTTCTTC.

The chain combines TRBV3-1 (or the pseudogene TRBV3-2) with TRBJ2-7; 7 bases are shared with TRBD1. Germline CDR1 and CDR2: LGHDT and YNNKEL (reference sequence). CDR3 length equals 14 residues. V was pared by 4 bases and J by 5 bases, with 8 bases of the junction left unmatched. The CDR3 loop reads CASSPPGGRDEQYF. The DNA for the CDR3 is TGTGCCAGCAGCCCTCCAGGGGGAAGAGACGAGCAGTACTTC.

The chain couples TRBV4-1 to TRBJ1-4, with a tentative D call TRBD1 (5 bases). Trimming took 1 base from V and 3 from J, leaving 9 bases between them. The CDR3 is made up of 15 amino acids. The V gene's germline CDR1 is MGHRA and CDR2 YSYEKL. The DNA of the CDR3 is TGCGCCAGCAGCCAAGCTTCGGGACCTAATGAAAAACTGTTTTTT. Translating it yields CASSQASGPNEKLFF.

This chain uses TRBV4-1 with TRBJ1-2; D not certain. Germline V gene data show CDR1 as MGHRA and CDR2 as YSYEKL. The V end was cut by 5 bases, the J end by 7 bases, with 20 bases between. The CDR3 contains 15 residues. CDR3 in DNA: TGCGCCAGCAGCGCTAATAACGGGCCCCTCGGTGGCTACACCTTC. Residues: CASSANNGPLGGYTF.

The DNA of the CDR3 is TGTGCCAGCAGTGAGTGGAGAACTGAAGCTTTCTTT. Translating it yields CASSEWRTEAFF. This rearrangement joins TRBV2 to TRBJ1-1; D ambiguous. Germline CDR1 and CDR2: SNHLY and FYNNEI. V was shortened by 3 bases and J by 5 bases, with 7 bases between the two germline ends. The CDR3 length is 12 residues.